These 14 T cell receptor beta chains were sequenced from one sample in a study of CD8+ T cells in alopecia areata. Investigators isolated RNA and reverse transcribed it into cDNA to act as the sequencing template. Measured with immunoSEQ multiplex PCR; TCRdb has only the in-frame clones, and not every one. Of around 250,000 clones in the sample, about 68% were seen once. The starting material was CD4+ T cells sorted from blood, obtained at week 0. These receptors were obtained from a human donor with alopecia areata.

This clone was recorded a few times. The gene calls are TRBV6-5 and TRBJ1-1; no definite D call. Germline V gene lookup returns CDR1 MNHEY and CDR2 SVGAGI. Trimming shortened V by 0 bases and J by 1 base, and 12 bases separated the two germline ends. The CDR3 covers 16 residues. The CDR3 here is CASSYSALEQNTEAFF. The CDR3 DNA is TGTGCCAGCAGTTACTCGGCCCTGGAGCAGAACACTGAAGCTTTCTTT.

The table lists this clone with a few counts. The CDR3 coding sequence is TGCAGCGCTGCACGTCCGGGGGGCCTCTTCTATGGCTACACCTTC. This gives the protein CSAARPGGLFYGYTF. V gene TRBV29-1 combines with J gene TRBJ1-2, with D maybe TRBD1 (6 bases). Between the trimmed V and J ends, which lost 7 bases and 4 bases, there was a span of 22 bases. This CDR3 region has 15 residues. Germline CDR1 SQVTM, CDR2 ANQGSEA.

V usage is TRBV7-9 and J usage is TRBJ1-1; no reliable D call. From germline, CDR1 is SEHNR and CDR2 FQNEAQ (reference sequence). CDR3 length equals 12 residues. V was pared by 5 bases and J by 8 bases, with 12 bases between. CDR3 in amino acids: CASSAGLGEAFF. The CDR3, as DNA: TGTGCCAGCAGCGCAGGACTAGGGGAAGCTTTCTTT.

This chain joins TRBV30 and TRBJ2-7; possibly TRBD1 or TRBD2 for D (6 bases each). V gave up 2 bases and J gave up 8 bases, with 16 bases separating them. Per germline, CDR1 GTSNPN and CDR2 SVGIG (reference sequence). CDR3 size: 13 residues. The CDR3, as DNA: TGTGCCTGGAGTCCGTGGCAGGGGAGGCAGCAGTACTTC. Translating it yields CAWSPWQGRQQYF.

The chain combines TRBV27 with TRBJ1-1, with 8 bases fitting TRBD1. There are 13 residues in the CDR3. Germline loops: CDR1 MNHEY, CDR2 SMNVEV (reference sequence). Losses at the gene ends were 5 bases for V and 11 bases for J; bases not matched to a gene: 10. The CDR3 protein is CASSPRDRMAAFF. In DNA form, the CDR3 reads TGTGCCAGCAGTCCCAGGGACAGGATGGCCGCTTTCTTT.

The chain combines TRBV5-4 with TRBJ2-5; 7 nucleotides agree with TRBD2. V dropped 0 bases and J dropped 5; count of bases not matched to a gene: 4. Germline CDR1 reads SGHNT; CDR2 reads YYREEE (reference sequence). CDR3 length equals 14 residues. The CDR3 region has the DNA TGTGCCAGCAGCTTGGGACTAGCAGGCGAGACCCAGTACTTC. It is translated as CASSLGLAGETQYF.

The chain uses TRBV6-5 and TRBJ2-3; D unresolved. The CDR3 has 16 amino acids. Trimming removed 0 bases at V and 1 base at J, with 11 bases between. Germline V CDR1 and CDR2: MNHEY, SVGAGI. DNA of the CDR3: TGTGCCAGCAGTTACTCGCAGGCTAAGGGCACAGATACGCAGTATTTT. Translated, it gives CASSYSQAKGTDTQYF.

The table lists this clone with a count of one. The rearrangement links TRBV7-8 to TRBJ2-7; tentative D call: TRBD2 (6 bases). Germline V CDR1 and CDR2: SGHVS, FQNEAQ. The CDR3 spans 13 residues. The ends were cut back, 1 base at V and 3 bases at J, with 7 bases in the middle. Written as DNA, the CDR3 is TGTGCCAGCAGCTTAGTTAGCGGCTACGAGCAGTACTTC. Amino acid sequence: CASSLVSGYEQYF.

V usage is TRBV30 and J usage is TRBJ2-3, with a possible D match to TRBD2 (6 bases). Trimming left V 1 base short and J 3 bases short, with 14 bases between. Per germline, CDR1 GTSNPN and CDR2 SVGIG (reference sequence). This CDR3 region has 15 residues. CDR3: CAWSAARGGTDTQYF. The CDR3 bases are TGTGCCTGGAGTGCCGCGCGGGGCGGGACAGATACGCAGTATTTT.

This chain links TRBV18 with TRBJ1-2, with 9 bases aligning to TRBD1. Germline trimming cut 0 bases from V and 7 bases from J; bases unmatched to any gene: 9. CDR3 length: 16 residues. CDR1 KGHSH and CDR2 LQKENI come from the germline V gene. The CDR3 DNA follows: TGTGCCAGCTCACCACCGGGACAGGGCCTTCTCCCTGGCTACACCTTC. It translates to CASSPPGQGLLPGYTF.

The DNA for the CDR3 is TGTGCCGCGGCTCCTCTGGGTGGCAATGAGCAGTTCTTC. This translates into CAAAPLGGNEQFF. The gene calls are TRBV2 and TRBJ2-1; D unclear. V lost 11 bases and J lost 6, with 17 bases in between. The CDR3 spans 13 residues. The germline CDR1 and CDR2 sequences are SNHLY and FYNNEI.

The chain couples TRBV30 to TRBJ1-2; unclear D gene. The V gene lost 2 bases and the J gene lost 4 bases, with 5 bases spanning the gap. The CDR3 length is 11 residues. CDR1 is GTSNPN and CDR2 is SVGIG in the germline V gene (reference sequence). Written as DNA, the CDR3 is TGTGCCTGGAGTCACCTCTATGGCTACACCTTC. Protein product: CAWSHLYGYTF.

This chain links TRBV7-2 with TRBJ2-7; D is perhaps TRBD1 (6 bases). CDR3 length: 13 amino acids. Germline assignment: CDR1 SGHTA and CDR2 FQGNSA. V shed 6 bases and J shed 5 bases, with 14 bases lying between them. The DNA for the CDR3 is TGTGCCAGCAGTTCACAGGGTTGGGACGAGCAGTACTTC. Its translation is CASSSQGWDEQYF.

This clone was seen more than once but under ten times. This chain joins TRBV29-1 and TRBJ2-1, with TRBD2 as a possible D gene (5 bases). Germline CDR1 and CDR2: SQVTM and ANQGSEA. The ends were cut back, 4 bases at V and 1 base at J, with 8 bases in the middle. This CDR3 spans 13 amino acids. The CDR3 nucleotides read TGCAGCGTTGGGAGGCTATCCTACAATGAGCAGTTCTTC. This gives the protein CSVGRLSYNEQFF.